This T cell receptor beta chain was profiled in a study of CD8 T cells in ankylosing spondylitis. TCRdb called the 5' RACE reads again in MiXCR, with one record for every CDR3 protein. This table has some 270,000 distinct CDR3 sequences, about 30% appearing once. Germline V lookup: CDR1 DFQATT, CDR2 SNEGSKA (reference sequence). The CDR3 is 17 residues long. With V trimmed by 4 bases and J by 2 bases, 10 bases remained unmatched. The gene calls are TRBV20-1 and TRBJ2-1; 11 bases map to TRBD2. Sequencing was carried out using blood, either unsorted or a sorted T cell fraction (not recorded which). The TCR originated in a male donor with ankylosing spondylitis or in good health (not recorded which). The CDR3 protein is CSAKRLAGFHPYNEQFF. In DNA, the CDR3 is TGCAGTGCTAAACGACTAGCGGGGTTCCATCCCTACAATGAGCAGTTCTTC.